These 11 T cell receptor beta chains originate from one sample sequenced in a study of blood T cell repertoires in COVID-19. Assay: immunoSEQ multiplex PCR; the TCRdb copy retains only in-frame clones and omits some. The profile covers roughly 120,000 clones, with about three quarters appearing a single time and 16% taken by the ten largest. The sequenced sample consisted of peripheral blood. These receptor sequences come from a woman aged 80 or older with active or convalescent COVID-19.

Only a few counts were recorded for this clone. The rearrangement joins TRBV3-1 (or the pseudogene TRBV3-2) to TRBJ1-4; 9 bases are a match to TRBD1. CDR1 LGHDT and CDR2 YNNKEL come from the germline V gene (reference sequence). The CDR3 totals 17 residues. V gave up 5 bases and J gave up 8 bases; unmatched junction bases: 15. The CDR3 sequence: CASSYTIRDRDGEKLFF. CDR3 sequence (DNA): TGTGCCAGCAGCTATACCATCCGGGACAGGGATGGAGAAAAACTGTTTTTT.

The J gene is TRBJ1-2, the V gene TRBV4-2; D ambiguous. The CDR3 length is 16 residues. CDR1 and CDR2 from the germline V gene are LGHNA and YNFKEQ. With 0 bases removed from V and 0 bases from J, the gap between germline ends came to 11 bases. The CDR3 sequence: CASSQDQGRTNYGYTF. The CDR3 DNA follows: TGTGCCAGCAGCCAAGATCAAGGCAGGACTAACTATGGCTACACCTTC.

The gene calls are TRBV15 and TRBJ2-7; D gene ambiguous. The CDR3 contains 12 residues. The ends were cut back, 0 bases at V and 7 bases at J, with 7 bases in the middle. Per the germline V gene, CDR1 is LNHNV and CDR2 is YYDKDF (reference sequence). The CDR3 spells CATSRDLGEQYF. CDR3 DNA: TGTGCCACCAGCAGAGATCTCGGGGAGCAGTACTTC. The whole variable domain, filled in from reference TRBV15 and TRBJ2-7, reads DAMVIQNPRYQVTQFGKPVTLSCSQTLNHNVMYWYQQKSSQAPKLLFHYYDKDFNNEADTPDNFQSRRPNTSFCFLDIRSPGLGDTAMYLCATSRDLGEQYFGPGTRLTVT.

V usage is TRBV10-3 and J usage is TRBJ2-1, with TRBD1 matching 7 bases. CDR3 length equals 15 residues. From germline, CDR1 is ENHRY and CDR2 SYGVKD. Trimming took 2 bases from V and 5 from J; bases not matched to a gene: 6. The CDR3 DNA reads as TGTGCCATCAGTGAGACAGGGGCGGTCCACAATGAGCAGTTCTTC. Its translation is CAISETGAVHNEQFF.

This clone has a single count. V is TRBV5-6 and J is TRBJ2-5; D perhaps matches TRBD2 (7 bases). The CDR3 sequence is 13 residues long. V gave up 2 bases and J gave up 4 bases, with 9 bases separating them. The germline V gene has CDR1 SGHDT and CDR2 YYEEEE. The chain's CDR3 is CASSFRGAETQYF. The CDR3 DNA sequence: TGTGCCAGCAGCTTTCGGGGGGCAGAGACCCAGTACTTC.

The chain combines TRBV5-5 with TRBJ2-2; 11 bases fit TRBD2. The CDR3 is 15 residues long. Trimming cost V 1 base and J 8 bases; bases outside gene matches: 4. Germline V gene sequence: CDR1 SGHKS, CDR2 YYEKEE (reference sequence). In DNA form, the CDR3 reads TGTGCCAGCAGCTTGATGACTAGCGGGACGGGGGAGCTGTTTTTT. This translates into CASSLMTSGTGELFF.

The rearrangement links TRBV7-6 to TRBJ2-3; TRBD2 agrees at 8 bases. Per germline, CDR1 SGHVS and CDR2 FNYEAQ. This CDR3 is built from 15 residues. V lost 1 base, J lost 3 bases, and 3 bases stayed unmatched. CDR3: CASSLGGRRTDTQYF. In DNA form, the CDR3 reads TGTGCCAGCAGCTTAGGCGGGAGGCGAACAGATACGCAGTATTTT.

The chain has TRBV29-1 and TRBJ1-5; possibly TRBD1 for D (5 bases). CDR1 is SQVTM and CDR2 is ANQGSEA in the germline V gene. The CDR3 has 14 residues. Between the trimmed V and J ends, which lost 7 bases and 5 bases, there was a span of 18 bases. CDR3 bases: TGCAGCGCCGGGGGGGGACCGTCTGATCAGCCCCAGCATTTT. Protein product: CSAGGGPSDQPQHF.

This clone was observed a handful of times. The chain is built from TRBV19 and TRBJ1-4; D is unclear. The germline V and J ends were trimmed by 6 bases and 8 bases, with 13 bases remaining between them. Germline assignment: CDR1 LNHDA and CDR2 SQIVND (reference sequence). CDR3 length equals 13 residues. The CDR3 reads CASRTRMGEKLFF. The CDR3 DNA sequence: TGTGCCAGTAGGACCCGGATGGGCGAAAAACTGTTTTTT. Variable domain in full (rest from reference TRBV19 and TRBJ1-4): DGGITQSPKYLFRKEGQNVTLSCEQNLNHDAMYWYRQDPGQGLRLIYYSQIVNDFQKGDIAEGYSVSREKKESFPLTVTSAQKNPTAFYLCASRTRMGEKLFFGSGTQLSVL.

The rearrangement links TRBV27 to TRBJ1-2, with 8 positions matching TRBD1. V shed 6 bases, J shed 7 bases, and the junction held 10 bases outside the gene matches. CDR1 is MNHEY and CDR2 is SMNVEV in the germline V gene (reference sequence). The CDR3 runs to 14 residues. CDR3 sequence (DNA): TGTGCCAGCAGCCAAGGACAGGGCGAGTTTGGCTACACCTTC. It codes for CASSQGQGEFGYTF.

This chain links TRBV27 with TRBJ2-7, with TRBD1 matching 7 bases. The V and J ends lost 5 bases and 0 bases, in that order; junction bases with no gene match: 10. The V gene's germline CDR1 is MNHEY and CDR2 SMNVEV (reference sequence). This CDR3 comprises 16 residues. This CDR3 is CASSLNRGPPSYEQYF. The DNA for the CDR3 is TGTGCCAGCAGTCTAAACAGGGGCCCGCCCTCCTACGAGCAGTACTTC.